This entry lists 5 T cell receptor beta chains sequenced from one sample in a study of CD8 T cells in ankylosing spondylitis. A single record per CDR3 protein comes from TCRdb applying MiXCR to the 5' RACE reads. The data show 200,000 to 300,000 distinct CDR3 sequences, roughly 10% seen once. The sample taken for sequencing was blood, either unsorted or a sorted T cell fraction (not recorded which). Receptors originate from a male donor with ankylosing spondylitis or in good health (not recorded which).

The table lists this clonotype with many counts. J is TRBJ1-2 and V is TRBV5-5, with TRBD1 matching 9 bases. Losses at the gene ends were 4 bases for V and 5 bases for J; bases not matched to a gene: 6. Germline-derived CDR1 and CDR2 are SGHKS and YYEKEE (reference sequence). The CDR3 is made up of 14 amino acids. CDR3 bases: TGTGCCAGCAGCCTCGGGGGACAGGGTTATGGCTACACCTTC. This codes for CASSLGGQGYGYTF.

In its sample, this clonotype was seen many times. The chain joins TRBV20-1 to TRBJ2-3; D is tentatively TRBD1 or TRBD2 (5 bases each). The V end was cut by 5 bases, the J end by 6 bases, with 21 bases between. CDR3 length: 15 residues. Germline lookup yields CDR1 DFQATT and CDR2 SNEGSKA (reference sequence). The CDR3, as DNA: TGCAGTGCTCCCAGTGGACGGACGGGGCGTGATACGCAGTATTTT. Residues: CSAPSGRTGRDTQYF.

This clonotype was picked up many times. V and J are TRBV29-1 and TRBJ1-1; 7 positions match TRBD1. The length of the CDR3 is 14 residues. CDR1 and CDR2 from the germline V gene are SQVTM and ANQGSEA. The V and J ends lost 4 bases and 1 base, in that order; junction bases with no gene match: 6. CDR3 coding DNA: TGCAGCGTTGTTGGACAGGCGAGGAACACTGAAGCTTTCTTT. This gives the protein CSVVGQARNTEAFF.

This clonotype has a count of ten or more. This chain joins TRBV29-1 and TRBJ2-1; D remains ambiguous. CDR3 length equals 12 residues. From germline, CDR1 is SQVTM and CDR2 ANQGSEA. V lost 7 bases and J 0 bases, leaving 7 bases between the germline ends. In DNA form, the CDR3 reads TGCAGCGGCCTAAGCTCCTACAATGAGCAGTTCTTC. Residues: CSGLSSYNEQFF.

This clonotype has just a few counts. V is TRBV18 and J is TRBJ2-3; D gene ambiguous. The CDR3 extends over 14 amino acids. Germline CDR1 reads KGHSH; CDR2 reads LQKENI. V lost 3 bases and J lost 4, with 11 bases in between. CDR3 in amino acids: CASSPTNSPDTQYF. The CDR3 bases are TGTGCCAGCTCACCTACGAACAGTCCAGATACGCAGTATTTT.